This T cell receptor (beta chain) was identified during a study of blood T cell repertoires in COVID-19. The assay was immunoSEQ multiplex PCR, and TCRdb's table has in-frame clones only and misses some. The table shows 200,000 or so clones, with around 83% occurring only once. Per the germline V gene, CDR1 is SGHTA and CDR2 is FQGTGA. The CDR3 extends over 16 amino acids. Trimming removed 1 base from V and 0 bases from J, with 10 bases in between. The chain couples TRBV7-3 to TRBJ2-1; D ambiguous. This sequence originates from a woman aged 40 to 50 with acute or convalescent COVID-19. What was sequenced was peripheral blood. The CDR3 spells CASSLSPSSSYNEQFF. The CDR3 DNA reads as TGTGCCAGCAGCTTAAGTCCCTCGAGCTCCTACAATGAGCAGTTCTTC.